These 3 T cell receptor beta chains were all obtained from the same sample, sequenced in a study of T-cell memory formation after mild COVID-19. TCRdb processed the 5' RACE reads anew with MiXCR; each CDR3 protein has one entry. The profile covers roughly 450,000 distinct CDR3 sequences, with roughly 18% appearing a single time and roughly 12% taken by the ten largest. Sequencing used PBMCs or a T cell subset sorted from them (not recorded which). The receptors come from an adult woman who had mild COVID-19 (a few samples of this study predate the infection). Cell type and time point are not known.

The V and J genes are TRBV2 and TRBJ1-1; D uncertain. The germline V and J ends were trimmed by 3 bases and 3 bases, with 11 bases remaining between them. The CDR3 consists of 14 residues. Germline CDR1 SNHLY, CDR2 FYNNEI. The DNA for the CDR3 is TGTGCCAGCAGTGAGGGCAGACAATACACTGAAGCTTTCTTT. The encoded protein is CASSEGRQYTEAFF.

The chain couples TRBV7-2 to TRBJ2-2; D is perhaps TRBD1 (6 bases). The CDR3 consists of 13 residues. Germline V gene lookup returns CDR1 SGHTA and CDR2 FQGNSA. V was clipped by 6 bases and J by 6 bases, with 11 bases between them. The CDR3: CASSNRAAGELFF. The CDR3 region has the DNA TGTGCCAGCAGTAACAGGGCGGCCGGGGAGCTGTTTTTT. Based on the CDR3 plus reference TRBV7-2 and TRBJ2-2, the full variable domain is GAGVSQSPSNKVTEKGKDVELRCDPISGHTALYWYRQSLGQGLEFLIYFQGNSAPDKSGLPSDRFSAERTGGSVSTLTIQRTQQEDSAVYLCASSNRAAGELFFGEGSRLTVL.

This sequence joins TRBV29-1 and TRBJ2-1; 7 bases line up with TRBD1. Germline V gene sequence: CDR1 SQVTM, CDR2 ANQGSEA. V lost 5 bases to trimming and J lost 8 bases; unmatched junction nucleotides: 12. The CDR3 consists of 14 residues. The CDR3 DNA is TGCAGCGTTCTTGGGACAGAGAGTAGGGATGAGCAGTTCTTC. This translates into CSVLGTESRDEQFF.